Each of the 13 T cell receptor beta chains below was sequenced from the same sample in a study of CD8 T cells in ankylosing spondylitis. Study-wide results and limits: Characteristic of ankylosing spondylitis blood, it appeared, was a TCR beta motif comprising about eight highly homologous variants.

No antigens are known for them. TCRdb reprocessed the 5' RACE reads via MiXCR and lists one record per CDR3 protein. The profile shows 750,000 to 850,000 distinct CDR3 sequences, approximately 12% of them singletons. Sequencing input: blood, either unsorted or a sorted T cell fraction (not recorded which). All receptors come from a male donor with ankylosing spondylitis.

V and J are TRBV20-1 and TRBJ2-7, with TRBD1 matching 12 bases. CDR1 DFQATT and CDR2 SNEGSKA come from the germline V gene (reference sequence). This CDR3 contains 15 residues. V was clipped by 5 bases and J by 1 base; unmatched bases: 6. The CDR3 nucleotides are TGCAGTGCTGTCCCGGGACAGGGGGCTTCCTACGAGCAGTACTTC. This codes for CSAVPGQGASYEQYF.

The chain links TRBV11-2 to TRBJ2-2, with a possible D match to TRBD2 (6 bases). Between the trimmed V and J ends, which lost 4 bases and 4 bases, there was a span of 22 bases. Per germline, CDR1 SGHAT and CDR2 FQNNGV. This CDR3 is 18 amino acids long. The DNA for the CDR3 is TGTGCCAGCAGCTCCTGGGCGGGATACGCGGGGCGCACCGGGGAGCTGTTTTTT. Amino acids: CASSSWAGYAGRTGELFF.

The rearrangement uses TRBV7-2 and TRBJ1-5, with D unclear. The CDR3 covers 15 residues. V was pared by 4 bases and J by 6 bases, with 16 bases between. Germline CDR1 is SGHTA and CDR2 is FQGNSA. CDR3 amino acids: CASSSQTRVGQPQHF. The CDR3, as DNA: TGTGCCAGCAGCTCGCAGACCCGGGTCGGTCAGCCCCAGCATTTT.

This clonotype was counted only a few times. The chain carries TRBV4-3 and TRBJ1-2, with 11 bases lining up with TRBD1. The length of the CDR3 is 17 residues. Germline CDR1 and CDR2: LGHNA and YSLEER. J gave up 5 bases and V 0 bases, and 8 bases lay outside the gene matches. The CDR3 DNA is TGCGCCAGCAGCCAAGATGGGTGGGACAGGGGGTTTTATGGCTACACCTTC. Translation: CASSQDGWDRGFYGYTF.

The chain has TRBV5-5 and TRBJ2-7; no firm D call. Germline V gene lookup returns CDR1 SGHKS and CDR2 YYEKEE (reference sequence). This CDR3 spans 12 amino acids. V dropped 3 bases and J dropped 6 bases, with 10 bases sitting between them. CDR3 DNA sequence: TGTGCCAGCAGCTCCCCGTTCTCCGAGCAGTACTTC. Translating it yields CASSSPFSEQYF.

This clonotype was picked up a small number of times. CDR3 amino acids: CASSPTGTGNYEQYF. The CDR3 nucleotides are TGCGCCAGCAGCCCAACCGGGACAGGGAACTACGAGCAGTACTTC. The chain recombines TRBV5-1 with TRBJ2-7; 9 positions agree with TRBD1. The germline V gene encodes CDR1 SGHRS and CDR2 YFSETQ. The CDR3 has 15 residues. Trimming cost V 4 bases and J 3 bases; bases outside gene matches: 8. Based on the CDR3 plus reference TRBV5-1 and TRBJ2-7, the full variable domain is KAGVTQTPRYLIKTRGQQVTLSCSPISGHRSVSWYQQTPGQGLQFLFEYFSETQRNKGNFPGRFSGRQFSNSRSEMNVSTLELGDSALYLCASSPTGTGNYEQYFGPGTRLTVT.

This chain connects TRBV18 to TRBJ1-1; 7 positions agree with TRBD1. In germline, CDR1 is KGHSH, CDR2 LQKENI. CDR3 length: 15 amino acids. V shed 4 bases and J 0 bases; nucleotides not matched to a gene: 5. CDR3 residues: CASSLLQGMNTEAFF. In nucleotides, the CDR3 is TGTGCCAGCTCACTACTACAGGGGATGAACACTGAAGCTTTCTTT. Using reference TRBV18 and TRBJ1-1 for the parts outside the CDR3, the full variable domain is NAGVMQNPRHLVRRRGQEARLRCSPMKGHSHVYWYRQLPEEGLKFMVYLQKENIIDESGMPKERFSAEFPKEGPSILRIQQVVRGDSAAYFCASSLLQGMNTEAFFGQGTRLTVV.

This clonotype was seen a handful of times. The chain has TRBV9 and TRBJ2-7, with 9 positions matching TRBD2. With 3 bases clipped from V and 3 bases from J, the junction kept 16 bases outside the gene matches. The germline V gene encodes CDR1 SGDLS and CDR2 YYNGEE. The CDR3 sequence is 18 residues long. The CDR3 spells CASSAGTSLPRRNYEQYF. In DNA form, the CDR3 reads TGTGCCAGCAGCGCCGGGACTAGCCTACCGAGACGGAACTACGAGCAGTACTTC.

This clonotype was counted many times. The chain employs TRBV6-1 and TRBJ2-3; D may match TRBD1 or TRBD2 (5 bases each). The V gene lost 6 bases and the J gene lost 0 bases, with 13 bases spanning the gap. The CDR3 runs to 15 residues. Germline CDR1 and CDR2: MNHNS and SASEGT. The CDR3 region has the DNA TGTGCCAGCAGCCGAGACGGGGCTAGCACAGATACGCAGTATTTT. Amino acids: CASSRDGASTDTQYF.

The J gene is TRBJ2-3, the V gene TRBV10-2, with D unresolved. The V end lost 5 bases, the J end lost 6 bases, and 6 bases lay between the germline ends. There are 11 residues in the CDR3. Germline V gene data show CDR1 as WSHSY and CDR2 as SAAADI. The CDR3 spells CASSFFDTQYF. The CDR3 bases are TGCGCCAGCAGTTTCTTCGATACGCAGTATTTT.

This clonotype was counted many times. The chain employs TRBV20-1 and TRBJ1-3; D not certain. V lost 7 bases, J lost 0 bases, and 7 bases lay in between. This CDR3 is 12 amino acids long. The germline V gene has CDR1 DFQATT and CDR2 SNEGSKA (reference sequence). This CDR3 is CSVRSSGNTIYF. The CDR3 region has the DNA TGCAGTGTTAGGTCCTCTGGAAACACCATATATTTT.

This clonotype was recorded a few times. The V gene is TRBV6-5, the J gene TRBJ1-2; 7 nucleotides match TRBD1. CDR3 length: 17 residues. Germline-derived CDR1 and CDR2 are MNHEY and SVGAGI. Trimming at V came to 0 bases and at J to 8 bases, leaving 15 bases not matched to a gene. CDR3 loop: CASSYSMTSGGFRGYTF. The CDR3 coding sequence is TGTGCCAGCAGTTACTCGATGACCTCAGGGGGATTTAGGGGCTACACCTTC.

This clonotype has more than one count but fewer than ten. The V call is TRBV20-1, the J call TRBJ1-6; perhaps TRBD1 as D (5 bases). The V gene's germline CDR1 is DFQATT and CDR2 SNEGSKA (reference sequence). The ends were cut back, 2 bases at V and 0 bases at J, with 11 bases in the middle. This CDR3 has 16 amino acids. CDR3 residues: CSARKVGGSYNSPLHF. The CDR3 bases are TGCAGTGCTAGAAAGGTTGGGGGCTCCTATAATTCACCCCTCCACTTT.